Following are 23 T cell receptor beta chains from one sample sequenced in a study of T-cell memory formation after mild COVID-19. MiXCR, run by TCRdb on the 5' RACE reads, gives a single entry per CDR3 protein. Of a few hundred thousand distinct CDR3 sequences listed, roughly 10% were seen once; the top ten hold roughly 21%. The sequencing input was PBMCs or a T cell subset sorted from them (not recorded which). The receptor set was obtained from a man aged 18 to 29 who had mild COVID-19 (a few samples of this study predate the infection). Cell type and time point are not known.

As regards this clonotype: One end of the junction varies from germline; a read error may be responsible. This rearrangement joins TRBV7-3 to TRBJ1-6; D is ambiguous. This CDR3 spans 13 amino acids. Looked up from germline, CDR1 is SGHTA and CDR2 is FQGTGA. CDR3 nucleotide sequence: TGTGCCAGCAGTTTCGACCCCAGTTCACCCATCCACTTT. This sequence encodes CASSFDPSSPIHF.

The chain is built from TRBV19 and TRBJ1-5; D unresolved. Trimming took off 7 bases at V and 8 bases at J, with 12 bases between the two ends. The CDR3 has 12 residues. Germline V CDR1 and CDR2: LNHDA, SQIVND (reference sequence). CDR3 coding DNA: TGTGCCAGTAAGGCCCGGGAGGAGCCCCAGCATTTT. Its protein product is CASKAREEPQHF.

This clonotype was recorded a few times. The chain joins TRBV6-6 to TRBJ2-3; no firm D call. The CDR3 covers 14 residues. Germline CDR1 MNHNY, CDR2 SVGAGI (reference sequence). V was cut by 2 bases and J by 2 bases, with 8 bases left in between. CDR3 region: CASSYPTPTDTQYF. For the CDR3, the DNA is TGTGCCAGCAGTTACCCCACTCCCACAGATACGCAGTATTTT.

The chain carries TRBV29-1 and TRBJ2-5; no definite D call. This CDR3 comprises 12 residues. The V end lost 7 bases, the J end lost 2 bases, and 11 bases lay between the germline ends. CDR1 is SQVTM, CDR2 ANQGSEA, per germline. The CDR3 loop reads CSGIGRQETQYF. The CDR3 DNA reads TGCAGCGGGATAGGACGGCAAGAGACCCAGTACTTC.

This sequence joins TRBV7-9 and TRBJ2-1; the D gene is possibly TRBD2 (6 bases). Germline CDR1 is SEHNR and CDR2 is FQNEAQ (reference sequence). The CDR3 covers 14 residues. Trimming left V 8 bases short and J 3 bases short, with 14 bases between. The CDR3 region has the DNA TGTGCCAGCGAGGGCGGGAACGACTACAATGAGCAGTTCTTC. It specifies CASEGGNDYNEQFF.

This clonotype has only a few counts. J is TRBJ2-7 and V is TRBV12-5; no clear D. The CDR3 has 12 residues. Looked up from germline, CDR1 is LGHNT and CDR2 is FRNRAP. The germline V and J ends were trimmed by 0 bases and 1 base, with 1 base remaining between them. The CDR3 loop is CASGLVSYEQYF. The CDR3 nucleotides are TGTGCTAGTGGTTTGGTGTCCTACGAGCAGTACTTC.

The chain links TRBV5-1 to TRBJ2-3, with 7 bases fitting TRBD1. Germline values: CDR1 SGHRS, CDR2 YFSETQ. The V and J ends lost 3 bases and 5 bases, in that order; junction bases with no gene match: 12. The CDR3 is 16 amino acids. The CDR3 here is CASSSPDRDGKDTQYF. DNA of the CDR3: TGCGCCAGCAGCTCCCCAGACAGGGACGGGAAAGATACGCAGTATTTT.

The CDR3 coding sequence is TGTGCCAGCAGCCCAACACAGGGGTTCCAAGAGACCCAGTACTTC. Protein sequence: CASSPTQGFQETQYF. This chain links TRBV11-2 with TRBJ2-5, with TRBD1 matching 7 bases. CDR3 size: 15 residues. The germline V gene encodes CDR1 SGHAT and CDR2 FQNNGV. The V segment lost 5 bases and the J segment 1 base; nucleotides outside the gene matches: 7.

This clonotype was detected only a few times. This chain joins TRBV7-8 and TRBJ1-1; the D gene is possibly TRBD1 (6 bases). CDR3 length: 15 residues. CDR1 is SGHVS, CDR2 FQNEAQ, per germline. V was shortened by 3 bases and J by 1 base, with 12 bases between the two germline ends. The CDR3 nucleotides read TGTGCCAGCAGCTTTCAGGGGAGACAGAACACTGAAGCTTTCTTT. It yields the protein CASSFQGRQNTEAFF.

Ten or more counts support this clonotype. V is TRBV20-1 and J is TRBJ2-5; D is tentatively TRBD1 or TRBD2 (5 bases each). The ends were cut back, 4 bases at V and 4 bases at J, with 19 bases in the middle. The CDR3 sequence is 15 residues long. CDR1 is DFQATT and CDR2 is SNEGSKA in the germline V gene (reference sequence). CDR3 sequence: CSATLRDQPVETQYF. The CDR3 region has the DNA TGCAGTGCTACCCTCCGGGACCAGCCAGTAGAGACCCAGTACTTC.

The V and J genes are TRBV5-1 and TRBJ1-2; the D gene is possibly TRBD1 (6 bases). CDR3 length: 15 residues. The germline V and J ends were trimmed by 0 bases and 4 bases, with 13 bases remaining between them. The germline V gene encodes CDR1 SGHRS and CDR2 YFSETQ. The CDR3 DNA reads TGCGCCAGCAGCTTGGTCGGCGGGGGCCCCTATGGCTACACCTTC. It encodes CASSLVGGGPYGYTF.

This clonotype appeared a few times. J is TRBJ1-5 and V is TRBV6-6; TRBD1 matches at 7 bases. CDR1 is MNHNY and CDR2 is SVGAGI in the germline V gene (reference sequence). Germline trimming cut 4 bases from V and 3 bases from J; bases unmatched to any gene: 3. This CDR3 is 14 amino acids long. The CDR3 here is CASSSGQFNQPQHF. The CDR3 region has the DNA TGTGCCAGCAGTTCGGGACAGTTCAATCAGCCCCAGCATTTT.

V gene TRBV4-3 combines with J gene TRBJ2-1, with 8 bases fitting TRBD2. Germline V gene lookup returns CDR1 LGHNA and CDR2 YSLEER. V was clipped by 0 bases and J by 3 bases; unmatched bases: 4. The CDR3 spans 16 residues. The CDR3 DNA sequence: TGCGCCAGCAGCCAAGATGGCCTAGCGGGCTACAATGAGCAGTTCTTC. It codes for CASSQDGLAGYNEQFF.

This clonotype has just a few counts. J is TRBJ2-1 and V is TRBV4-2; D may be TRBD1 (5 bases). The CDR3 loop spans 15 amino acids. Germline-derived CDR1 and CDR2 are LGHNA and YNFKEQ. Deletions cut 0 bases from V and 7 bases from J, with 13 bases between. CDR3 in DNA: TGTGCCAGCAGCCAAGATAATTGGGGCCTTAATGAGCAGTTCTTC. Protein product: CASSQDNWGLNEQFF.

The rearrangement links TRBV5-1 to TRBJ2-7; tentative D call: TRBD1 (6 bases). The CDR3 covers 12 residues. Germline lookup yields CDR1 SGHRS and CDR2 YFSETQ. V lost 0 bases and J lost 9, with 10 bases in between. As DNA, the CDR3 is TGCGCCAGCAGCTTGGATCTAGGGGGGCAGTACTTC. It is translated as CASSLDLGGQYF. The complete variable domain, with remaining parts taken from reference TRBV5-1 and TRBJ2-7, reads KAGVTQTPRYLIKTRGQQVTLSCSPISGHRSVSWYQQTPGQGLQFLFEYFSETQRNKGNFPGRFSGRQFSNSRSEMNVSTLELGDSALYLCASSLDLGGQYFGPGTRLTVT.

J is TRBJ1-1 and V is TRBV6-5; TRBD1 might be the D (5 bases). The V gene lost 5 bases and the J gene lost 8 bases, with 15 bases spanning the gap. The CDR3 runs 13 residues. CDR1 and CDR2 from the germline V gene are MNHEY and SVGAGI. The CDR3 protein is CASSIQGLGEAFF. The CDR3 nucleotides are TGTGCCAGCAGTATCCAGGGCCTTGGGGAAGCTTTCTTT.

The chain uses TRBV5-5 and TRBJ2-6; maybe TRBD1 (6 bases). The germline V and J ends were trimmed by 4 bases and 0 bases, with 17 bases remaining between them. The CDR3 has 18 amino acids. Germline V gene data show CDR1 as SGHKS and CDR2 as YYEKEE (reference sequence). CDR3 bases: TGTGCCAGCAGCGTCCAACAGGGTATCATCTCTGGGGCCAACGTCCTGACTTTC. It encodes CASSVQQGIISGANVLTF.

This clonotype was recorded at least ten times. This chain connects TRBV10-3 to TRBJ2-2, with 8 bases lining up with TRBD2. Germline CDR1 and CDR2: ENHRY and SYGVKD. J gave up 2 bases and V 7 bases, and 3 bases lay outside the gene matches. The CDR3 has 14 residues. This CDR3 reads CAINGGVNTGELFF. CDR3 nucleotide sequence: TGTGCCATCAACGGGGGGGTAAACACCGGGGAGCTGTTTTTT.

CDR3 loop: CASSFPGTSSSYNEQFF. Here the CDR3 DNA reads TGTGCCAGCAGTTTCCCGGGGACTAGCAGCTCCTACAATGAGCAGTTCTTC. The chain is built from TRBV27 and TRBJ2-1; 9 bases fit TRBD2. Germline CDR1 is MNHEY and CDR2 is SMNVEV (reference sequence). The CDR3 is 17 residues long. V lost 3 bases and J lost 0; bases outside the gene matches: 6.

In its sample, this clonotype was seen many times. The V call is TRBV30, the J call TRBJ2-1; D possibly corresponds to TRBD2 (7 bases). The germline gives CDR1 GTSNPN, CDR2 SVGIG (reference sequence). CDR3 size: 13 residues. V was clipped by 3 bases and J by 5 bases, with 11 bases between them. CDR3 sequence reads: CAWSTGRDNEQFF. The CDR3 bases are TGTGCCTGGAGCACAGGGAGGGACAATGAGCAGTTCTTC.

CDR3 DNA: TGTGCCAGCAGCTACAACCGGGACAGGTCCTCCCATGAGCAGTTCTTC. Its translation is CASSYNRDRSSHEQFF. The chain uses TRBV7-9 and TRBJ2-1, with TRBD1 identical over 8 bases. This CDR3 is 16 amino acids long. Germline V gives CDR1 SEHNR, CDR2 FQNEAQ (reference sequence). After removal of 4 bases from V and 8 bases from J, the junction contained 13 bases not matched to a gene. Drawing the rest from reference TRBV7-9 and TRBJ2-1, the complete variable domain is DTGVSQNPRHKITKRGQNVTFRCDPISEHNRLYWYRQTLGQGPEFLTYFQNEAQLEKSRLLSDRFSAERPKGSFSTLEIQRTEQGDSAMYLCASSYNRDRSSHEQFFGPGTRLTVL.

The chain recombines TRBV6-5 with TRBJ2-1, with D unclear. Germline-derived CDR1 and CDR2 are MNHEY and SVGAGI. With 6 bases removed from V and 6 bases from J, the gap between germline ends came to 9 bases. This CDR3 spans 12 amino acids. CDR3 nucleotides: TGTGCCAGCAGCCTAAACCTCAATGAGCAGTTCTTC. The encoded protein is CASSLNLNEQFF.

A few counts support this clonotype. The rearrangement links TRBV6-1 to TRBJ2-5; 10 nucleotides line up with TRBD1. Germline values: CDR1 MNHNS, CDR2 SASEGT. CDR3 length: 15 residues. The V gene end was trimmed by 8 bases and the J gene end by 2 bases; junction bases not matched to a gene: 8. CDR3 nucleotide sequence: TGTGCCAGCGGACCGGGACAGGGGAGGCAAGAGACCCAGTACTTC. Amino acid sequence: CASGPGQGRQETQYF.